Below are 28 T cell receptor beta chains sequenced from a single sample in a study of neurological immune-mediated disorders (dated by TCRdb to the late 2010s). Receptor libraries were prepared by 5' RACE. Sequencing took place on an Illumina HiSeq 2500. TCRdb applied fastp at Q25 and MiXCR to the public reads, then kept only in-frame beta chains. Identical CDR3 proteins give one entry, which carries the most common genes and DNA. Within this sample are 55,000 to 75,000 distinct CDR3 sequences, with 2% to 3% of them counted one time only. The biggest ten clones account for 2.5% to 3.5% of the sample. The sample taken for sequencing was PBMCs. The receptors shown here come from a man aged 45-65 years with multiple sclerosis.

This chain connects TRBV10-3 to TRBJ1-6, with unresolved D. V lost 10 bases to trimming and J lost 14 bases, with 21 bases between them. This CDR3 has 13 amino acids. Germline V gene data show CDR1 as ENHRY and CDR2 as SYGVKD. The CDR3 sequence: CATSDDNIGTLHF. DNA of the CDR3: TGTGCCACCTCGGACGACAACATAGGAACCCTCCACTTT.

This clonotype was found many times. CDR3 DNA sequence: TGTGCCAGCAGCTTAGGGTTCCAAGAGACCCAGTACTTC. It translates to CASSLGFQETQYF. J is TRBJ2-5 and V is TRBV11-2, with D hard to call. The germline V gene has CDR1 SGHAT and CDR2 FQNNGV. The V end lost 1 base, the J end lost 1 base, and 4 bases lay between the germline ends. CDR3 length equals 13 residues.

This clonotype was recorded many times. The gene calls are TRBV7-8 and TRBJ1-5; 10 bases agree with TRBD1. The CDR3 covers 19 residues. With 2 bases clipped from V and 0 bases from J, the junction kept 10 bases outside the gene matches. Germline V gives CDR1 SGHVS, CDR2 FQNEAQ. CDR3 in DNA: TGTGCCAGCAGCTTACGCCCACCGGGACAGGGGACTAGCAATCAGCCCCAGCATTTT. Amino acids: CASSLRPPGQGTSNQPQHF.

This clonotype came up many times. The chain employs TRBV5-1 and TRBJ2-3; D ambiguous. The ends were cut back, 3 bases at V and 6 bases at J, with 14 bases in the middle. CDR1 and CDR2 (germline): SGHRS, YFSETQ. The CDR3 totals 14 residues. Written as DNA, the CDR3 is TGCGCCAGCAGCTCGACCCAACTAACGGATACGCAGTATTTT. It yields the protein CASSSTQLTDTQYF.

The table lists this clonotype with many counts. V gene TRBV27 combines with J gene TRBJ1-2, with 8 positions matching TRBD1. The germline V gene has CDR1 MNHEY and CDR2 SMNVEV (reference sequence). J gave up 3 bases and V 5 bases, and 8 bases lay outside the gene matches. The CDR3 has 15 residues. As DNA, the CDR3 is TGTGCCAGCAGTCCTCCAGGACAGGGTTACTATGGCTACACCTTC. Translated, it gives CASSPPGQGYYGYTF.

This clonotype was observed many times. The genes are TRBV5-1 and TRBJ1-5; TRBD1 aligns across 8 bases. The CDR3 is 15 amino acids. Trimming removed 4 bases from V and 1 base from J; junction bases left unmatched: 4. Germline V gene sequence: CDR1 SGHRS, CDR2 YFSETQ. CDR3 sequence reads: CASSPQGGSNQPQHF. CDR3 sequence (DNA): TGCGCCAGCAGCCCACAGGGGGGAAGCAATCAGCCCCAGCATTTT.

This clonotype was observed many times. J is TRBJ2-3 and V is TRBV20-1; 7 bases line up with TRBD2. The germline CDR1 and CDR2 sequences are DFQATT and SNEGSKA (reference sequence). CDR3 length equals 14 residues. V lost 4 bases and J lost 14; bases outside the gene matches: 18. CDR3 DNA: TGCAGTGCTAATAGGGCTAGCGGTCGAGCTGGGCCGTATTTT. It encodes CSANRASGRAGPYF.

This clonotype was observed many times. The rearrangement joins TRBV20-1 to TRBJ1-3; tentatively, D is TRBD1 (5 bases). CDR1 and CDR2 (germline): DFQATT, SNEGSKA (reference sequence). The CDR3 consists of 14 residues. V lost 6 bases and J lost 4, with 16 bases in between. CDR3 loop: CSAPGAGEGNTIYF. CDR3 nucleotide sequence: TGCAGTGCCCCCGGGGCTGGAGAAGGAAACACCATATATTTT.

The sample holds many counts of this clonotype. J is TRBJ2-7 and V is TRBV20-1; TRBD1 matches at 8 bases. The CDR3 covers 14 residues. Germline trimming cut 6 bases from V and 1 base from J; bases unmatched to any gene: 8. Germline loops: CDR1 DFQATT, CDR2 SNEGSKA (reference sequence). DNA for the CDR3: TGCAGTGCGAGCGGACAGGGTTTTTCCTACGAGCAGTACTTC. Protein product: CSASGQGFSYEQYF.

This clonotype appeared many times. The J gene is TRBJ1-1, the V gene TRBV12-3 or TRBV12-4, with a weak D call TRBD1 (5 bases). Trimming took off 6 bases at V and 0 bases at J, with 11 bases between the two ends. The CDR3 spans 14 residues. CDR3 bases: TGTGCCAGCAGGAAAGACAGCATGAACACTGAAGCTTTCTTT. It encodes CASRKDSMNTEAFF.

This clonotype has ten or more counts. This rearrangement joins TRBV7-6 to TRBJ2-3; D possibly corresponds to TRBD2 (6 bases). Germline lookup yields CDR1 SGHVS and CDR2 FNYEAQ. The CDR3 runs 16 residues. V lost 0 bases and J 0 bases, leaving 10 bases between the germline ends. The CDR3 region has the DNA TGTGCCAGCAGCTTAGCTAGCGGAACTAGCACAGATACGCAGTATTTT. Translation gives CASSLASGTSTDTQYF.

The table lists this clonotype with many counts. The V call is TRBV12-3 or TRBV12-4, the J call TRBJ2-3, with 11 bases fitting TRBD2. This CDR3 contains 14 residues. Trimming took 5 bases from V and 11 from J; bases not matched to a gene: 9. The CDR3 region is CASSGLAGGLGQYF. The DNA of the CDR3 is TGTGCCAGCAGTGGCCTAGCGGGGGGCCTCGGGCAGTATTTT.

This clonotype was seen many times. This chain uses TRBV7-2 with TRBJ2-7; D is undetermined. CDR1 SGHTA and CDR2 FQGNSA come from the germline V gene. The CDR3 sequence is 14 residues long. Trimming stripped 1 base from V and 7 bases from J, with 14 bases between. The CDR3: CASSLEPRLGEQYF. Here the CDR3 DNA reads TGTGCCAGCAGCTTAGAGCCCAGACTGGGAGAGCAGTACTTC.

This clonotype was counted ten times or more. The rearrangement joins TRBV30 to TRBJ2-7; the D call may be TRBD1 or TRBD2 (5 bases each). V gave up 1 base and J gave up 7 bases, with 14 bases separating them. The CDR3 is 13 amino acids. Looked up from germline, CDR1 is GTSNPN and CDR2 is SVGIG (reference sequence). The CDR3 sequence is CAWSGAGTLEQYF. CDR3 sequence (DNA): TGTGCCTGGAGTGGCGCCGGGACGCTTGAGCAGTACTTC. The complete variable domain, with remaining parts taken from reference TRBV30 and TRBJ2-7, reads SQTIHQWPATLVQPVGSPLSLECTVEGTSNPNLYWYRQAAGRGLQLLFYSVGIGQISSEVPQNLSASRPQDRQFILSSKKLLLSDSGFYLCAWSGAGTLEQYFGPGTRLTVT.

This clonotype occurred many times. The CDR3 DNA is TGTGCCAGCAGCCGGACAGGGGTTCAAGAGACCCAGTACTTC. Protein product: CASSRTGVQETQYF. The chain is built from TRBV7-8 and TRBJ2-5, with 9 bases that match TRBD1. The CDR3 runs 14 residues. Germline lookup yields CDR1 SGHVS and CDR2 FQNEAQ. With V trimmed by 5 bases and J by 2 bases, 3 bases remained unmatched.

There are many counts of this clonotype. This rearrangement joins TRBV27 to TRBJ2-7; 10 bases are a match to TRBD2. CDR3 length: 15 residues. Germline trimming cut 5 bases from V and 4 bases from J; bases unmatched to any gene: 8. Germline V lookup: CDR1 MNHEY, CDR2 SMNVEV (reference sequence). CDR3 protein: CASSAILAGRYEQYF. CDR3 in DNA: TGTGCCAGCAGTGCCATACTAGCGGGGAGGTACGAGCAGTACTTC.

This clonotype was observed a handful of times. A read error is possible here, since a much larger clone lies one base away. V gene TRBV28 combines with J gene TRBJ1-5; 8 bases align to TRBD1. The CDR3 extends over 16 amino acids. Germline assignment: CDR1 MDHEN and CDR2 SYDVKM. V shed 5 bases and J 2 bases; nucleotides not matched to a gene: 8. In nucleotides, the CDR3 is TGTGCCAGCAGTCTATACAGGGGGAAGGGCAATCAGCCCCAGCATTTT. This codes for CASSLYRGKGNQPQHF.

This clonotype was counted ten times or more. J is TRBJ2-7 and V is TRBV20-1, with 8 bases aligning to TRBD1. Germline CDR1 is DFQATT and CDR2 is SNEGSKA (reference sequence). J was trimmed by 4 bases and V by 5 bases; bases with no gene match: 13. CDR3 length: 15 residues. The CDR3 DNA sequence: TGCAGTGCTTTAGGGACGTGGACAGGGTCTTACGAGCAGTACTTC. Amino acid sequence: CSALGTWTGSYEQYF.

CDR3: CSASPGGAYGYTF. Written as DNA, the CDR3 is TGCAGTGCTAGCCCGGGGGGCGCCTATGGCTACACCTTC. The chain joins TRBV20-1 to TRBJ1-2; TRBD1 might be the D (6 bases). Germline loops: CDR1 DFQATT, CDR2 SNEGSKA (reference sequence). The length of the CDR3 is 13 residues. Trimming removed 3 bases at V and 4 bases at J, with 12 bases between.

This clonotype was seen repeatedly, ten times or more. The chain combines TRBV7-6 with TRBJ2-7; perhaps TRBD2 as D (6 bases). Germline CDR1 reads SGHVS; CDR2 reads FNYEAQ. The CDR3 is made up of 13 amino acids. Trimming removed 5 bases at V and 2 bases at J, with 10 bases between. Here the CDR3 DNA reads TGTGCCAGCAGCCCCGGGGGAGCCTACGAGCAGTACTTC. Its protein product is CASSPGGAYEQYF.

This clonotype was observed at least ten times. The chain carries TRBV20-1 and TRBJ2-2, with D perhaps being TRBD1 or TRBD2 (6 bases each). This CDR3 has 16 residues. Trimming left V 4 bases short and J 4 bases short, with 19 bases between. Germline loops: CDR1 DFQATT, CDR2 SNEGSKA (reference sequence). The CDR3 coding sequence is TGCAGTGCTAAGAGGGGGGCGAACCCCCCCACCGGGGAGCTGTTTTTT. Translating gives CSAKRGANPPTGELFF.

This clonotype was counted ten times or more. The chain combines TRBV20-1 with TRBJ2-2, with D uncertain. V was trimmed by 1 base and J by 0 bases, leaving 9 bases between them. Germline V gene sequence: CDR1 DFQATT, CDR2 SNEGSKA (reference sequence). The CDR3 is 15 amino acids. CDR3 in DNA: TGCAGTGCTAGAGCACACAGCTCGAACACCGGGGAGCTGTTTTTT. Translation gives CSARAHSSNTGELFF.

The sample holds many counts of this clonotype. This sequence joins TRBV12-3 or TRBV12-4 and TRBJ1-2, with 7 bases matching TRBD1. The CDR3 extends over 14 amino acids. V shed 4 bases and J 2 bases; nucleotides not matched to a gene: 4. In nucleotides, the CDR3 is TGTGCCAGCAGTTACTCGACAGGGAACTATGGCTACACCTTC. It translates to CASSYSTGNYGYTF.

This clonotype was picked up many times. The CDR3 spells CAITPGGVPETQYF. In DNA form, the CDR3 reads TGTGCCATCACTCCCGGGGGGGTTCCAGAGACCCAGTACTTC. The chain couples TRBV10-3 to TRBJ2-5, with 8 nucleotides matching TRBD2. This CDR3 is 14 amino acids long. Germline V gene lookup returns CDR1 ENHRY and CDR2 SYGVKD. Trimming at V came to 7 bases and at J to 4 bases, leaving 8 bases not matched to a gene.

The table lists this clonotype with many counts. The chain employs TRBV27 and TRBJ2-1; D ambiguous. V was pared by 7 bases and J by 0 bases, with 16 bases between. Germline CDR1 MNHEY, CDR2 SMNVEV (reference sequence). The CDR3 is made up of 16 amino acids. CDR3 in DNA: TGTGCCAGCAATTGGCGGTCCTCAGTCTCCTACAATGAGCAGTTCTTC. This translates into CASNWRSSVSYNEQFF.

This clonotype was recorded at least ten times. The gene calls are TRBV7-2 and TRBJ1-6, with 10 bases that match TRBD1. V dropped 4 bases and J dropped 6; count of bases not matched to a gene: 6. Germline V lookup: CDR1 SGHTA, CDR2 FQGNSA. The CDR3 contains 16 residues. CDR3 in DNA: TGTGCCAGCAGCTCCTCCTGGGACAGGGGTAATTCACCCCTCCACTTT. This translates into CASSSSWDRGNSPLHF.

This clonotype was counted ten times or more. This chain links TRBV7-9 with TRBJ1-2; 9 bases fit TRBD1. CDR1 and CDR2 from the germline V gene are SEHNR and FQNEAQ (reference sequence). The ends lost 5 bases at V and 6 bases at J; junction bases unmatched: 10. CDR3 size: 15 residues. CDR3 sequence reads: CASSEWDREKDGYTF. CDR3 in DNA: TGTGCCAGCAGCGAATGGGACAGGGAAAAGGATGGCTACACCTTC.

Concerning this clonotype itself: A much larger clone lies a single base off, so this may be a read error. The gene calls are TRBV18 and TRBJ1-5, with a tentative D call TRBD1 (6 bases). V was cut by 5 bases and J by 5 bases, with 10 bases left in between. Germline V gene sequence: CDR1 KGHSH, CDR2 LQKENI. This CDR3 is 13 amino acids long. This chain's CDR3 is CASSVKGDQPQHF. The CDR3 nucleotides are TGTGCCAGCTCAGTCAAGGGGGATCAGCCCCAGCATTTT.